The table lists the clone carrying this T cell receptor (beta chain) with many counts. This entry comes from a study of T-cell reconstitution after alpha-beta-depleted transplantation in children. The CDR3 extends over 13 amino acids. Trimming took 3 bases from V and 10 from J, leaving 14 bases between them. Per germline, CDR1 SGDLS and CDR2 YYNGEE. Unique molecular identifiers were used to barcode this TCRbeta library. TCRdb re-called the PCR reads through MiXCR, storing one row per CDR3 protein. The repertoire includes about 72,000 distinct CDR3 sequences, about 7% of them detected once, and less than 3% sits in the top ten.

The source of this sequence is a human donor who donated a stem cell graft to a child with acute lymphoblastic leukemia. The sequenced sample was PBMCs from the stem cell graft donor, obtained from the stem cell graft. The V gene is TRBV9, the J gene TRBJ2-1; unclear D gene. The CDR3 sequence: CASSASDWSEQFF. DNA for the CDR3: TGTGCCAGCAGCGCCAGCGATTGGTCGGAGCAGTTCTTC.